This T cell receptor beta chain comes out of a study of blood T cell repertoires in COVID-19. Overall study context: Donors in the United States, Italy and Spain gave samples during acute or convalescent COVID-19. The analysed material was cDNA or gDNA that came from T cells, B-cell-depleted T cells, or PBMCs.

The CDR3 length is 14 residues. Original processing notes: It was from reference gene primer amplification that nucleated cell counts were estimated. Measured with immunoSEQ multiplex PCR; TCRdb has only the in-frame clones, and not every one. V, J and clone size are taken as reported in that table, and D and trimming were inferred from the DNA itself. Of 43,000 or so clones listed, around 86% are singletons. The sample taken for sequencing was peripheral blood. V usage is TRBV21-1 and J usage is TRBJ1-5; the table's D call TRBD1 went unverified against the DNA. TRBV21-1 is an annotated pseudogene. The receptor was isolated from a man between 60 and 75 years old with active COVID-19. Here the CDR3 DNA reads TGTGCCAGCAGCAAGCAGGGGGCAGTTCAGCCCCAGCATTTT. As protein: CASSKQGAVQPQHF.